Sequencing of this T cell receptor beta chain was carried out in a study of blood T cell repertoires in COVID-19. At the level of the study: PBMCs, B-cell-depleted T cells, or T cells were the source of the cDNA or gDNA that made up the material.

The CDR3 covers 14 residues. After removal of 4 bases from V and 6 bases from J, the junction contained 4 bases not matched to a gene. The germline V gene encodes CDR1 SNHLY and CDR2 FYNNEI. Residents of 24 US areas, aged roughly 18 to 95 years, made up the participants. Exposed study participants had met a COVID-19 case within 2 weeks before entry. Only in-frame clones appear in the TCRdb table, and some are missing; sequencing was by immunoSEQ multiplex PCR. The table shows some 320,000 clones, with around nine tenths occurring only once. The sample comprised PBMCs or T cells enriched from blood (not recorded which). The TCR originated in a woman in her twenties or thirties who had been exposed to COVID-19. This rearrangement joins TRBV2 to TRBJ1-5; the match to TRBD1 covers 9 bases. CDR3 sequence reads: CASSGDRGSQPQHF. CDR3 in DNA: TGTGCCAGCAGTGGAGACAGGGGGAGTCAGCCCCAGCATTTT. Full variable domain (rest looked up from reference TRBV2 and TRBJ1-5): EPEVTQTPSHQVTQMGQEVILRCVPISNHLYFYWYRQILGQKVEFLVSFYNNEISEKSEIFDDQFSVERPDGSNFTLKIRSTKLEDSAMYFCASSGDRGSQPQHFGDGTRLSIL.